This T cell receptor beta chain was sequenced during a study of blood T cell repertoires in COVID-19. Across the whole study: PBMCs, B-cell-depleted T cells, or T cells were the source of the cDNA or gDNA that made up the material.

Self-reported history from a screening survey and questionnaire set each donor's cohort. Participants in the exposed group had met a COVID-19 case in the 2 weeks before joining the study. Authors' processing steps: Estimation of nucleated cell counts was performed using reference gene primer amplification. Sequencing used immunoSEQ multiplex PCR; TCRdb keeps in-frame clones, though not all of them. V and J calls and clone size are as listed in that table; D and trimming were resolved from the DNA. This table holds 250,000 or so clones, 70% to 90% found once. Germline lookup yields CDR1 MNHEY and CDR2 SVGAGI. This CDR3 spans 16 amino acids. With 2 bases removed from V and 3 bases from J, the gap between germline ends came to 13 bases.

This receptor was taken from a woman in her fifties or sixties who had been exposed to COVID-19. The V gene is TRBV6-5, the J gene TRBJ1-4; D not resolved. Sequenced input: PBMCs or T cells enriched from blood (not recorded which). CDR3 region: CASSYSARASNEKLFF. In DNA form, the CDR3 reads TGTGCCAGCAGTTACAGCGCGCGGGCCTCTAATGAAAAACTGTTTTTT.